This T cell receptor (beta chain) was found in a study of T cell changes during pregnancy in multiple sclerosis. Repertoires were generated with immunoSEQ multiplex PCR, while TCRdb's copy carries only in-frame clones and drops some. The sample carries roughly 48,000 clones, roughly 92% recorded once. Trimming stripped 4 bases from V and 2 bases from J, with 13 bases between. Germline-derived CDR1 and CDR2 are SGHNT and YENEEA. The CDR3 contains 15 residues. Sequenced material: CD4+ T cells from peripheral blood mononuclear cells, taken in the second trimester of pregnancy. The chain recombines TRBV11-3 with TRBJ2-3; D might be TRBD2 (5 bases). The receptor comes from a female donor in good health, enrolled as a control in a pregnancy study. The CDR3: CASSSPRTPTDTQYF. The CDR3 DNA reads TGTGCCAGCAGCTCGCCCCGGACTCCCACAGATACGCAGTATTTT.